The T cell receptor (beta chain) described here comes from a study of patients and donors after allogeneic stem cell transplantation (dated by TCRdb to 2020 to 2021). The library was prepared using RT-PCR. TCRdb lists the instrument as NextSeq 550. Using fastp trimming at Q25 and MiXCR clonotype assembly, TCRdb reanalyzed the public sequencing data and kept in-frame beta chains. Every distinct CDR3 protein forms one entry, paired with its most common genes and DNA. Recorded for this sample are roughly 200,000 distinct CDR3 sequences; approximately 41% of them occurred a single time. About 35% of the sample goes to the ten largest clones. CDR1 and CDR2, looked up from the germline V gene (reference sequence), are SEHNR and FQNEAQ. Counted from cysteine to phenylalanine, this CDR3 has 15 amino acids. The CDR3 DNA has 45 bases and is translated from base 1. Relative to germline, V is 1 base shorter and J is 0 bases shorter, with 9 bases between their ends.

This clonotype was detected ten times or more. Its antigen is still unknown. No much larger clone is present one base from it, and per-base qualities are unavailable. This clonotype originated in a human donor who was either an allogeneic HSCT recipient or a stem cell or donor lymphocyte infusion donor (not recorded which). It is not recorded whose cells these are; they may come from a transplant donor. Input material: blood, either unsorted or a sorted T cell fraction (not recorded which). Recombination linked TRBV7-9 to TRBJ1-2, and TRBD1 may be the D gene, going by 6 matching bases. The CDR3 region reads CASSLETGANYGYTF. Here is the DNA: TGTGCCAGCAGCTTAGAGACAGGAGCTAACTATGGCTACACCTTC.